This entry is about one T cell receptor (beta chain). The CDR3 runs 14 residues. V was clipped by 3 bases and J by 2 bases, with 10 bases between them. Germline CDR1 reads LNHDA; CDR2 reads SQIVND (reference sequence). Original analysis: By means of reference gene primer amplification, nucleated cell counts were estimated. Libraries were prepared by immunoSEQ multiplex PCR; TCRdb keeps only in-frame clonotypes and omits some of them. That table furnishes V, J and clone size, whereas the DNA furnished D and trimming. The data contain 200,000 to 300,000 clones, around 90% of them seen just once; the ten biggest clones take up around 7.3%. This sample is drawn from a study of blood T cell repertoires in COVID-19. Overall study context: COVID-19 samples collected from the United States, Italy and Spain covered acute and convalescent phases. PBMCs, B-cell-depleted T cells, or T cells provided the cDNA or gDNA that made up the material.

The TCR sequence derives from a woman in her seventies with active or convalescent COVID-19. The rearrangement links TRBV19 to TRBJ1-1; TRBD1 is a possible D gene (5 bases). Specimen: peripheral blood. The CDR3 DNA is TGTGCCAGTAGTATCGGACAACAAAACACTGAAGCTTTCTTT. The encoded protein is CASSIGQQNTEAFF. Variable domain in full (rest from reference TRBV19 and TRBJ1-1): DGGITQSPKYLFRKEGQNVTLSCEQNLNHDAMYWYRQDPGQGLRLIYYSQIVNDFQKGDIAEGYSVSREKKESFPLTVTSAQKNPTAFYLCASSIGQQNTEAFFGQGTRLTVV.